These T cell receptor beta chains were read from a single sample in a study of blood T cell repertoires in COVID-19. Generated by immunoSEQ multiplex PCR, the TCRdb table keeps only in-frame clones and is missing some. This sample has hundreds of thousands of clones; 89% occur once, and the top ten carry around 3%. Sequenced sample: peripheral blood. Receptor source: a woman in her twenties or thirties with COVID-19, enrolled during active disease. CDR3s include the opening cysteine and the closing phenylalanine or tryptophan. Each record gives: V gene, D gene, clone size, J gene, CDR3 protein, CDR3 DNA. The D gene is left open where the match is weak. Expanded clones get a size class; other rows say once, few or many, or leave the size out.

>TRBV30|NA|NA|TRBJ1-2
CAWSAGYEGYTF
TGTGCCTGGAGTGCGGGGTACGAGGGCTACACCTTC
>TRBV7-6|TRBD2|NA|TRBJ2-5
CASSLALAGKAETQYF
TGTGCCAGCAGCTTAGCACTAGCGGGGAAAGCAGAGACCCAGTACTTC
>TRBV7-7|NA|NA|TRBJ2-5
CASSLESGRGGETQYF
TGTGCTAGCAGCTTAGAGTCGGGCAGGGGAGGGGAGACCCAGTACTTC
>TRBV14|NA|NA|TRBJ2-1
CASSLTPTGNEQFF
TGTGCCAGCAGCTTGACGCCGACAGGCAATGAGCAGTTCTTC
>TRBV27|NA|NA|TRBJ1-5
CASSSLAAGFNQPQHF
TGTGCCAGCAGCTCATTAGCCGCGGGGTTTAATCAGCCCCAGCATTTT
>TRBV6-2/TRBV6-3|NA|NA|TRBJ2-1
CASSRLEEQFF
TGTGCCAGCAGCCGACTAGAAGAGCAGTTCTTC
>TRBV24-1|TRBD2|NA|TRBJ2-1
CATSDPLNGGAWEQFF
TGTGCCACCAGTGACCCACTTAACGGGGGGGCTTGGGAGCAGTTCTTC
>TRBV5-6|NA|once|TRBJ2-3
CASSLVRGPSTDTQYF
TGTGCCAGCAGCTTGGTCAGGGGACCTAGCACAGATACGCAGTATTTT
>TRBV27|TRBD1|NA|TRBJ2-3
CASSPGTGHTDTQYF
TGTGCCAGCAGCCCCGGGACAGGGCACACAGATACGCAGTATTTT
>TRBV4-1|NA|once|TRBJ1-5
CASSPYTGDSNQPQHF
TGCGCCAGCAGCCCGTACACGGGGGATAGCAATCAGCCCCAGCATTTT
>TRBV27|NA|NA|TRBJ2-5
CASSLYFGETQYF
TGTGCCAGCTCCCTTTATTTCGGAGAGACCCAGTACTTC
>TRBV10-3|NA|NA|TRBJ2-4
CAISAWGAQDIQYF
TGTGCCATCAGTGCCTGGGGCGCCCAGGACATTCAGTACTTC
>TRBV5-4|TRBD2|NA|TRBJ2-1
CASSFETSGYNEQFF
TGTGCCAGCAGCTTTGAGACTAGCGGCTACAATGAGCAGTTCTTC
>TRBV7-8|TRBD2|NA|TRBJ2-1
CASSFGLAAYNEQFF
TGTGCCAGCAGCTTCGGACTAGCGGCCTACAATGAGCAGTTCTTC
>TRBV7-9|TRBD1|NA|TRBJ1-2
CASSSGPGGSLGYTF
TGTGCCAGCAGCTCTGGGCCAGGGGGGTCGTTAGGCTACACCTTC
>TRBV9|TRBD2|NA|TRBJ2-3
CASSVGASGVRDTQYF
TGTGCCAGCAGCGTAGGGGCTAGCGGGGTCCGGGATACGCAGTATTTT
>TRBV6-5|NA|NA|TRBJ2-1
CASSYSRGDEQFF
TGTGCCAGCAGTTACTCCAGGGGGGATGAGCAGTTCTTC
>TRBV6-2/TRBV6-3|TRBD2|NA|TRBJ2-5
CASSYTSGGQETQYF
TGTGCCAGCAGTTACACTAGCGGGGGGCAAGAGACCCAGTACTTC